Following are 3 T cell receptor beta chains from one sample sequenced in a study of high-grade serous ovarian cancer treatment subgroups. Tumor samples were obtained before definitive surgery or chemotherapy. Generated by immunoSEQ multiplex PCR, the TCRdb table keeps only in-frame clones and is missing some. In the table there are 7,500 to 9,000 clones, approximately 80% of which are singletons. The sample taken for sequencing was tumor tissue. These receptor sequences come from a human donor with high-grade serous ovarian cancer.

This chain joins TRBV5-1 and TRBJ1-4, with TRBD1 matching over 8 bases. The V and J ends lost 0 bases and 5 bases, in that order; junction bases with no gene match: 6. This CDR3 spans 16 amino acids. The V gene's germline CDR1 is SGHRS and CDR2 YFSETQ. CDR3 nucleotide sequence: TGCGCCAGCAGCTTGGGTGGACAGGGCGGGAATGAAAAACTGTTTTTT. It yields the protein CASSLGGQGGNEKLFF.

This clone was picked up one time. This chain uses TRBV7-3 with TRBJ2-1, with a weak D call TRBD2 (7 bases). Germline values: CDR1 SGHTA, CDR2 FQGTGA. V was shortened by 5 bases and J by 7 bases, with 15 bases between the two germline ends. The CDR3 runs 14 residues. The CDR3 bases are TGTGCCAGCAGCCCCCGGGGGGCGTATAATGAGCAGTTCTTC. Translating it yields CASSPRGAYNEQFF.

The gene calls are TRBV18 and TRBJ2-3; D remains unclear. Trimming took off 3 bases at V and 5 bases at J, with 9 bases between the two ends. From germline, CDR1 is KGHSH and CDR2 LQKENI. This CDR3 has 13 amino acids. CDR3 sequence reads: CASSPPVRDTQYF. DNA of the CDR3: TGTGCCAGCTCACCGCCGGTTCGAGATACGCAGTATTTT.